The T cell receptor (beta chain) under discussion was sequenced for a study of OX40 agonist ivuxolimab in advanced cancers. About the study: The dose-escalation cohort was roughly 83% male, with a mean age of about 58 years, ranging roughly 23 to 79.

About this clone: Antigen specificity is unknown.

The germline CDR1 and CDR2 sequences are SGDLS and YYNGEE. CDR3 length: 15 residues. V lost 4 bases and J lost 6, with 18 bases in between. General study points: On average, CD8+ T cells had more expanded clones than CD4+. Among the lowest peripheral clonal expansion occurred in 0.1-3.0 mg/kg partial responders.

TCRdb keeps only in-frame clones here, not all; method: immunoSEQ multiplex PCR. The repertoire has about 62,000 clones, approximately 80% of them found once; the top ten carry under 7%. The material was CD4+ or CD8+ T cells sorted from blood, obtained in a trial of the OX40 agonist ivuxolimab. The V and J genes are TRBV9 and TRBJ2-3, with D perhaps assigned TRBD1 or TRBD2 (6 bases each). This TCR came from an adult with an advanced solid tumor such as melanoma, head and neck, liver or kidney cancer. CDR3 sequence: CASSPQGPAGDTQYF. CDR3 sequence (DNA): TGTGCCAGCAGCCCACAGGGCCCGGCGGGGGATACGCAGTATTTT.